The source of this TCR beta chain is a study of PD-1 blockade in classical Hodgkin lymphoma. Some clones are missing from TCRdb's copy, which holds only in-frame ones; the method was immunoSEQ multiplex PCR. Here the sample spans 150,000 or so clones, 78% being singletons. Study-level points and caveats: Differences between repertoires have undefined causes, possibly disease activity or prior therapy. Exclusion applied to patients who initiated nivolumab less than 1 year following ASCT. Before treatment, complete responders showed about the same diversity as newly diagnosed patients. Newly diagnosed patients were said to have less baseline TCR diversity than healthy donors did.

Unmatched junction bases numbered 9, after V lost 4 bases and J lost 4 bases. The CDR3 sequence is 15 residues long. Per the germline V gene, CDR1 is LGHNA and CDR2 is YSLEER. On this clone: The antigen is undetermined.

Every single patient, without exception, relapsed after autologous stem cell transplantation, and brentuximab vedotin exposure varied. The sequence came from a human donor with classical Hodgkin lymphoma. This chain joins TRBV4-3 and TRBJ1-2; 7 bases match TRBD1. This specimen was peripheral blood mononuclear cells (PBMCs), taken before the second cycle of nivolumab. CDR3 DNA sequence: TGCGCCAGCAGCCTTCGTGGAGGGGGCGGCTATGGCTACACCTTC. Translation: CASSLRGGGGYGYTF.